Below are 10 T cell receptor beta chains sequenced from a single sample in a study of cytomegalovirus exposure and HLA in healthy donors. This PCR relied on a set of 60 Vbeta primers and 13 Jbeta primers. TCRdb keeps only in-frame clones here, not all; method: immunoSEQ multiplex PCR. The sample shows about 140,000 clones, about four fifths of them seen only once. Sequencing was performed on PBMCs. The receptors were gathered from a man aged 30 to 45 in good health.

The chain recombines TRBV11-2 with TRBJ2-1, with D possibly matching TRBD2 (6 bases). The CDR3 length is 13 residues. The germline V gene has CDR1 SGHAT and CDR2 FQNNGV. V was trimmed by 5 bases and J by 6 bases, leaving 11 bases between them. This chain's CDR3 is CASSGLAANEQFF. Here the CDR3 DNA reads TGTGCCAGCAGCGGTTTAGCGGCCAATGAGCAGTTCTTC.

Written as DNA, the CDR3 is TGTGCCAGTAGATCACACAGGGCCGTGGGCGAGACCCAGTACTTC. Translation gives CASRSHRAVGETQYF. V usage is TRBV19 and J usage is TRBJ2-5, with D perhaps TRBD1 (6 bases). V shed 6 bases and J shed 5 bases, with 19 bases lying between them. Germline CDR1 and CDR2: LNHDA and SQIVND (reference sequence). The CDR3 runs to 15 residues.

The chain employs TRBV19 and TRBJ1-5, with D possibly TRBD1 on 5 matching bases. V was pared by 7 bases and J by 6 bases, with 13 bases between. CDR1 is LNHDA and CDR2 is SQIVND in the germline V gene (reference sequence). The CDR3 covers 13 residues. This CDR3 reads CASIDPGGQPQHF. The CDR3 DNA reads TGTGCCAGTATAGATCCCGGGGGTCAGCCCCAGCATTTT.

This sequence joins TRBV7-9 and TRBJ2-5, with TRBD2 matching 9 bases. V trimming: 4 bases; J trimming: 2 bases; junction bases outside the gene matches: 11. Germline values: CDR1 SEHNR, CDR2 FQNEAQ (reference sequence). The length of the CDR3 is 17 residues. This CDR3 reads CASSYGVAGDFQETQYF. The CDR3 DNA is TGTGCCAGCAGCTACGGCGTAGCGGGAGATTTTCAAGAGACCCAGTACTTC.

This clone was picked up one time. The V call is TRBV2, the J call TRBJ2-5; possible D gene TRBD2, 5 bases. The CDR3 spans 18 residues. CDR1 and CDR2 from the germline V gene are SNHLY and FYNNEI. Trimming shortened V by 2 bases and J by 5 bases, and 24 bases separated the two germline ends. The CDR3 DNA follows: TGTGCCAGCAGTGAATTGTTGGACGGGATATACCCTCGGGAGACCCAGTACTTC. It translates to CASSELLDGIYPRETQYF.

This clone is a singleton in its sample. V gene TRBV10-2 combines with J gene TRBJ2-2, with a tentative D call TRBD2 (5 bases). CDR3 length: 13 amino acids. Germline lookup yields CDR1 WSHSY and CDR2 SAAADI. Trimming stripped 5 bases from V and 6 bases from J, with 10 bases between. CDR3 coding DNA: TGCGCCAGCAGTCGAGGGATGGCCGGGGAGCTGTTTTTT. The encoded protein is CASSRGMAGELFF.

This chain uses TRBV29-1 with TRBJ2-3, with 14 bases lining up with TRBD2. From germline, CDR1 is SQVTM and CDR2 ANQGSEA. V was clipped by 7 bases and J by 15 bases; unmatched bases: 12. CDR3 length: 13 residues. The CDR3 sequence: CSAVFGTSGRDYF. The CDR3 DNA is TGCAGCGCTGTTTTCGGGACTAGCGGGAGAGATTATTTT.

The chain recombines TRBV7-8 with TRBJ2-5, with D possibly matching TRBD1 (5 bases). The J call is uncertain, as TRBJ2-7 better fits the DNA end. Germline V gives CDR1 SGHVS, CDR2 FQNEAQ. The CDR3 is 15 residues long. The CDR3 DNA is TGTGCCAGCAGCTTAGCTGAGACAGCCAACTACGAGCAGTACTTC. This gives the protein CASSLAETANYEQYF.

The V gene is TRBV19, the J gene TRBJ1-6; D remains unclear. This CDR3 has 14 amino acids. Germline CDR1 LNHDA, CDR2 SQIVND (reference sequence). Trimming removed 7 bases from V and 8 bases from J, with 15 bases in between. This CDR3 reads CASTKAARDSPLHF. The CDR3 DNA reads TGTGCCAGTACTAAGGCGGCGAGGGATTCACCCCTCCACTTT.

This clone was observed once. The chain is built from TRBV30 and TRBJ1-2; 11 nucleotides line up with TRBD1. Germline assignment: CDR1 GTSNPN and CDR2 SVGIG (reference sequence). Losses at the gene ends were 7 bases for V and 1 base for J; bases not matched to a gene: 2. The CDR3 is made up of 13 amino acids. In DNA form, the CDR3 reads TGTGCCTCGGGACAGGGGGGTAACTATGGCTACACCTTC. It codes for CASGQGGNYGYTF.